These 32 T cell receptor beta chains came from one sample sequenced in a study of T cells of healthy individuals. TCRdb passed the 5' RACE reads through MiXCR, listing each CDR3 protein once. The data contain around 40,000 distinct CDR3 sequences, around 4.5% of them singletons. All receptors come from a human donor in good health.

The CDR3 DNA reads TGCGCCAGCAGCCCCAGCCGGGACAGGGGTGACGAGCAGTACTTC. Translation: CASSPSRDRGDEQYF. The J gene is TRBJ2-7, the V gene TRBV4-1, with 10 nucleotides matching TRBD1. This CDR3 has 15 amino acids. Germline values: CDR1 MGHRA, CDR2 YSYEKL. The junction had 8 bases not matched to a gene; V was cut back by 4 bases and J by 5 bases.

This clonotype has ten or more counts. The CDR3 sequence is CASSVGQGAVYEQYF. CDR3 DNA sequence: TGTGCCAGCAGCGTAGGACAGGGGGCTGTCTACGAGCAGTACTTC. The rearrangement uses TRBV9 and TRBJ2-7; 10 bases match TRBD1. V lost 0 bases and J lost 3; bases outside the gene matches: 3. The CDR3 is made up of 15 amino acids. From germline, CDR1 is SGDLS and CDR2 YYNGEE.

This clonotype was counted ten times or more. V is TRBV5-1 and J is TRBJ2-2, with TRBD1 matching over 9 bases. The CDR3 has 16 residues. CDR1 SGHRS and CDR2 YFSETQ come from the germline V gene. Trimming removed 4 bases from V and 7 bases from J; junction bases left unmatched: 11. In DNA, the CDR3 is TGCGCCAGCAGCATCCTACAGGGGGCCGGGAACGGGGAGCTGTTTTTT. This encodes CASSILQGAGNGELFF.

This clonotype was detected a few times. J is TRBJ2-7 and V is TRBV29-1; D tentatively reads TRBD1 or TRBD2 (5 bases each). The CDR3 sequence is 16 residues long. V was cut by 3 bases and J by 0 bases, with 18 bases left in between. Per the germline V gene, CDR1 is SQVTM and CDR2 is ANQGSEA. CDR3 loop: CSVEGFLPGASYEQYF. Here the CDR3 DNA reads TGCAGCGTTGAGGGGTTCCTTCCCGGGGCCTCCTACGAGCAGTACTTC.

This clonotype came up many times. CDR3 DNA: TGTGCCAGCAGTTCTCCAGGGCGGGAGCAGTACTTC. Translating it yields CASSSPGREQYF. The genes are TRBV12-3 or TRBV12-4 and TRBJ2-7, with D possibly TRBD1 on 5 matching bases. Between the trimmed V and J ends, which lost 4 bases and 7 bases, there was a span of 11 bases. This CDR3 contains 12 residues.

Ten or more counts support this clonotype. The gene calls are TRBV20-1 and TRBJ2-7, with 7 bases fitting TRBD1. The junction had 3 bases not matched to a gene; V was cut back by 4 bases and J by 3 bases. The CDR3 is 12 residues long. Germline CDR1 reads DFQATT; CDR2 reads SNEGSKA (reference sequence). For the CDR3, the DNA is TGCAGTGCTATTCGACAGGGCTACGAGCAGTACTTC. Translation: CSAIRQGYEQYF.

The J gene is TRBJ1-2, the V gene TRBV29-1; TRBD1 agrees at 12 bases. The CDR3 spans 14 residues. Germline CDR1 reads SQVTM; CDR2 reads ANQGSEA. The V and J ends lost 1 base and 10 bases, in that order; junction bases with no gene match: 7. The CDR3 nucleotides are TGCAGCGTTGAAGTTCCCGGGACAGGGGGCGACTACACCTTC. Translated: CSVEVPGTGGDYTF. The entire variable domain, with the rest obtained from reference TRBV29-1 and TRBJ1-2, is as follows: SAVISQKPSRDICQRGTSLTIQCQVDSQVTMMFWYRQQPGQSLTLIATANQGSEATYESGFVIDKFPISRPNLTFSTLTVSNMSPEDSSIYLCSVEVPGTGGDYTFGSGTRLTVV.

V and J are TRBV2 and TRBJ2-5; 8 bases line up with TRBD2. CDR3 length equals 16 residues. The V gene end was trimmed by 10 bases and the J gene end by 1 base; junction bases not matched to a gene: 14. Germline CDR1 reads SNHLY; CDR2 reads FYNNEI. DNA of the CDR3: TGTGCCACCAACGTCCCGGGACTAGTCCCCCAAGAGACCCAGTACTTC. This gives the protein CATNVPGLVPQETQYF.

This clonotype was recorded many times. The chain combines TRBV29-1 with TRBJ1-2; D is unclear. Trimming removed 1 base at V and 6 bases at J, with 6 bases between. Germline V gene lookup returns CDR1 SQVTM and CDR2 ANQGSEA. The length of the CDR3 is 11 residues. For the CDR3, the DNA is TGCAGCGTTGAAGGAACAGATGGCTACACCTTC. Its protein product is CSVEGTDGYTF.

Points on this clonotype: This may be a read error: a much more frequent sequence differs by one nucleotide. CDR3 in DNA: TGTGCCAGCTCACGGGTCAAAGGGGCGGAAGAGACCCAGTGCTTC. Amino acid sequence: CASSRVKGAEETQCF. The gene calls are TRBV18 and TRBJ2-5, with a weak D call TRBD1 (5 bases). This CDR3 is built from 15 residues. CDR1 is KGHSH and CDR2 is LQKENI in the germline V gene.

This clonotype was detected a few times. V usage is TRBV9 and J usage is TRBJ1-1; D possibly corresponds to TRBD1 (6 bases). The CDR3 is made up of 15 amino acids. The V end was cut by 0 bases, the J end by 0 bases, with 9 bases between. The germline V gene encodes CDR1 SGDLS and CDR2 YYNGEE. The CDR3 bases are TGTGCCAGCAGCGTAGATGGGGGGCTGAACACTGAAGCTTTCTTT. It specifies CASSVDGGLNTEAFF.

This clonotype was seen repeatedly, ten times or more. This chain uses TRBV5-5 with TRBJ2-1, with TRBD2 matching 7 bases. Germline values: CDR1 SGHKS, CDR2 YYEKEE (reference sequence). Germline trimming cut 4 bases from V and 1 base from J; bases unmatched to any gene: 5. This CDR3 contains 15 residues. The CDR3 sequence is CASSRLAVSYNEQFF. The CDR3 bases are TGTGCCAGCAGCCGCCTAGCGGTATCCTACAATGAGCAGTTCTTC.

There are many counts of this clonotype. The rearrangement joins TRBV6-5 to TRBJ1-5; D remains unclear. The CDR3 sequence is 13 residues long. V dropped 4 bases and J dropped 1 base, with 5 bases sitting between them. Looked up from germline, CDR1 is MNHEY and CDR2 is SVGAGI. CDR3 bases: TGTGCCAGCAGTTTTGGGAGCAATCAGCCCCAGCATTTT. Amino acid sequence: CASSFGSNQPQHF.

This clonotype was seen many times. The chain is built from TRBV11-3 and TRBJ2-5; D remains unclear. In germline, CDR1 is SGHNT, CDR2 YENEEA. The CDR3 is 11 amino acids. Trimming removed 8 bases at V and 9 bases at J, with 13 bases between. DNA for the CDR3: TGTGCCAGCGGCGGACCCAGAGCCCAGTACTTC. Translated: CASGGPRAQYF. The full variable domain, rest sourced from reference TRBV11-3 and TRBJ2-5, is EAGVVQSPRYKIIEKKQPVAFWCNPISGHNTLYWYLQNLGQGPELLIRYENEEAVDDSQLPKDRFSAERLKGVDSTLKIQPAELGDSAVYLCASGGPRAQYFGPGTRLLVL.

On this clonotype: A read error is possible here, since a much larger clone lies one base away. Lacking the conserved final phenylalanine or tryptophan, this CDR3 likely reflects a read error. In DNA, the CDR3 is TGTGCCAGTGGCTCGTACGTCGCAGATACGCAGTATTAT. This gives the protein CASGSYVADTQYY. The genes are TRBV19 and TRBJ2-3, with D uncertain. V was pared by 8 bases and J by 4 bases, with 13 bases between. Germline V lookup: CDR1 LNHDA, CDR2 SQIVND (reference sequence). The CDR3 runs to 13 residues.

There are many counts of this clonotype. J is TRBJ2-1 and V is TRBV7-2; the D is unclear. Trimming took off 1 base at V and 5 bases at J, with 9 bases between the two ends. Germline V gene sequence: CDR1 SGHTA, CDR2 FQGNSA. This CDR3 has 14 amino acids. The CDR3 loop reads CASSLGRWDNEQFF. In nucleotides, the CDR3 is TGTGCCAGCAGCTTAGGTCGCTGGGACAATGAGCAGTTCTTC.

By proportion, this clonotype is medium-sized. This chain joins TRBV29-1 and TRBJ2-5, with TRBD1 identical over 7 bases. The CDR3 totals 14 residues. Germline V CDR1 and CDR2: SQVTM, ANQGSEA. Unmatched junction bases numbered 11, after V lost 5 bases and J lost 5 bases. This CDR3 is CSVNRGRELETQYF. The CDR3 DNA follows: TGCAGCGTTAACAGGGGCCGGGAATTGGAGACCCAGTACTTC. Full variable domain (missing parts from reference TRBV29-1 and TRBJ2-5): SAVISQKPSRDICQRGTSLTIQCQVDSQVTMMFWYRQQPGQSLTLIATANQGSEATYESGFVIDKFPISRPNLTFSTLTVSNMSPEDSSIYLCSVNRGRELETQYFGPGTRLLVL.

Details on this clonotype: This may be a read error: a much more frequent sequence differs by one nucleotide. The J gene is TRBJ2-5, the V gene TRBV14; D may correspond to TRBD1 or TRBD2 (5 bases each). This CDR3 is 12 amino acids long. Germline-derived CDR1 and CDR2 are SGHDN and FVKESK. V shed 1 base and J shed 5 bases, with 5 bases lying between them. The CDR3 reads CASSQGGETQYF. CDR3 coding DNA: TGTGCCAGCAGCCAAGGGGGGGAGACCCAGTACTTC. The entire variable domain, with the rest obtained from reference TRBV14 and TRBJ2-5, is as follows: EAGVTQFPSHSVIEKGQTVTLRCDPISGHDNLYWYRRVMGKEIKFLLHFVKESKQDESGMPNNRFLAERTGGTYSTLKVQPAELEDSGVYFCASSQGGETQYFGPGTRLLVL.

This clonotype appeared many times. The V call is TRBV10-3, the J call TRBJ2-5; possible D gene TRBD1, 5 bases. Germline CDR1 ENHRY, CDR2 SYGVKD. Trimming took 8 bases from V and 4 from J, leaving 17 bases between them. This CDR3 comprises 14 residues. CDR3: CAIGAGRNLETQYF. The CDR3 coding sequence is TGTGCCATCGGGGCAGGACGGAACCTAGAGACCCAGTACTTC.

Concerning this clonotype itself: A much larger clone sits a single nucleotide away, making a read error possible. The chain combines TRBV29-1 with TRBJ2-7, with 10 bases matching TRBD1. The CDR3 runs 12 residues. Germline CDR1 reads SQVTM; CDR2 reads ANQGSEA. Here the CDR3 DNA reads TGCGGCGTCGGGACAGGGGACTACGAGCAGTACTTC. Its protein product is CGVGTGDYEQYF.

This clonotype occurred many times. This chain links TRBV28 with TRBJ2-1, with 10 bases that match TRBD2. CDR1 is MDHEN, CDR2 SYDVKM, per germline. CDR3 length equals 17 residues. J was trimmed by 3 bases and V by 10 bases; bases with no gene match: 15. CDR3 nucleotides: TGTGCCACCGGGACTAGCGCCCATAGAGGAAACTACAATGAGCAGTTCTTC. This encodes CATGTSAHRGNYNEQFF.

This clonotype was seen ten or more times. The CDR3 DNA reads as TGTGCCAGCAGCCCAGGCGGCCTTAGGATCAATGAAAAACTGTTTTTT. Protein sequence: CASSPGGLRINEKLFF. The rearrangement uses TRBV7-2 and TRBJ1-4; no definite D call. This CDR3 is 16 amino acids long. The V gene's germline CDR1 is SGHTA and CDR2 FQGNSA. V lost 5 bases and J lost 5, with 18 bases in between.

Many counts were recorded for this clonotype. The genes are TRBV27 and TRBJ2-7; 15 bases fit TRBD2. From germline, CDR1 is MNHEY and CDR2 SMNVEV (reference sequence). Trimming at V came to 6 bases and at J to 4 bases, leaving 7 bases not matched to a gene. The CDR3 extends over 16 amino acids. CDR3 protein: CASSRTSGGARYEQYF. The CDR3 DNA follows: TGTGCCAGCAGCCGGACTAGCGGGGGGGCTCGGTACGAGCAGTACTTC.

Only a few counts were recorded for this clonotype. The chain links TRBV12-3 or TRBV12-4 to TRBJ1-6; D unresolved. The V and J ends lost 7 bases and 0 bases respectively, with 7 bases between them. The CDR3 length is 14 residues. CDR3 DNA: TGTGCCAGCAAACAAAGCTCCTATAATTCACCCCTCCACTTT. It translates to CASKQSSYNSPLHF.

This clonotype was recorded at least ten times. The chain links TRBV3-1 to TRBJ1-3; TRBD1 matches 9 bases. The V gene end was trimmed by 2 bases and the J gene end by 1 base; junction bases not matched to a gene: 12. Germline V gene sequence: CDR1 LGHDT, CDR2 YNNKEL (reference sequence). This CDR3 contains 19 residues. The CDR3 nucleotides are TGTGCCAGCAGCCAAAGGTGGACAGGGGCTCAATCTTCTGGAAACACCATATATTTT. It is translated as CASSQRWTGAQSSGNTIYF.

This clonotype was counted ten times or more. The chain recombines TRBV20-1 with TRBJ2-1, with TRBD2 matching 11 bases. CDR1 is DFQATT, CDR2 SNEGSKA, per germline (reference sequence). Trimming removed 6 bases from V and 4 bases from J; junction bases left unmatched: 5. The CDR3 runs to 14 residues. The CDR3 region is CSAQGLAEYNEQFF. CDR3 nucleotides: TGCAGTGCCCAGGGACTAGCGGAATACAATGAGCAGTTCTTC.

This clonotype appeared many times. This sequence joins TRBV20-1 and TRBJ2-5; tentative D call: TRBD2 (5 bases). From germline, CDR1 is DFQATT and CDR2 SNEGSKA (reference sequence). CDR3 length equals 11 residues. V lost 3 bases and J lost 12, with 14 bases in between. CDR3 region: CSARLTGLEYF. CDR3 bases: TGCAGTGCTAGGCTAACCGGACTGGAGTACTTC.

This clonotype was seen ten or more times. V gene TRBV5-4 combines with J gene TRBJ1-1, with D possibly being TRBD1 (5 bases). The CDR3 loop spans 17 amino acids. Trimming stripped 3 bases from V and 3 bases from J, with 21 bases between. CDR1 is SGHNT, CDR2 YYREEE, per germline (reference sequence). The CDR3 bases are TGTGCCAGCAGCTCAAGAGGTCTCGGAAAAGGGGACACTGAAGCTTTCTTT. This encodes CASSSRGLGKGDTEAFF.

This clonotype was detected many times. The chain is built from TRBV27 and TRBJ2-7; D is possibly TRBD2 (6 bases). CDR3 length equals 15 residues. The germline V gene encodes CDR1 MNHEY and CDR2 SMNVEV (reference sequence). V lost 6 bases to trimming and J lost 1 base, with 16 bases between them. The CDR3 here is CASRRGRELSYEQYF. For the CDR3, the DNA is TGTGCCAGCAGGAGGGGTCGGGAGCTGTCCTACGAGCAGTACTTC.

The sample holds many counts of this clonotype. The CDR3 sequence is CASSKGRQGTEAFF. CDR3 nucleotide sequence: TGTGCCAGCTCTAAGGGACGACAGGGGACTGAAGCTTTCTTT. The chain combines TRBV3-1 with TRBJ1-1; 8 bases are a match to TRBD1. The junction had 10 bases not matched to a gene; V was cut back by 8 bases and J by 5 bases. Germline V gives CDR1 LGHDT, CDR2 YNNKEL (reference sequence). The CDR3 is 14 residues long.

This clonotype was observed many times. Here the CDR3 DNA reads TGTGCCAGCAGCTTAACAGGGGAAGGACCTGAAGCTTTCTTT. Amino acids: CASSLTGEGPEAFF. The rearrangement links TRBV11-2 to TRBJ1-1; 7 positions agree with TRBD1. V was clipped by 2 bases and J by 6 bases; unmatched bases: 6. CDR3 length equals 14 residues. Germline values: CDR1 SGHAT, CDR2 FQNNGV.

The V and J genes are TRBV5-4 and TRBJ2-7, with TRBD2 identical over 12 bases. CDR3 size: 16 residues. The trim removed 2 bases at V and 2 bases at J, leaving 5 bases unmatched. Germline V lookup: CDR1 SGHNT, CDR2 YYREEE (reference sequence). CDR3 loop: CASSFEPSGGAYEQYF. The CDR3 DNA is TGTGCCAGCAGCTTTGAGCCTAGCGGGGGGGCCTACGAGCAGTACTTC.